The clone carrying this TCR beta chain was seen only a few times. Its antigen is currently unknown. Using its own MiXCR run on the reads, TCRdb lists one record per CDR3 protein. The sample includes hundreds of thousands of distinct CDR3 sequences, about 42% of them seen just once. The data were obtained in a study of T cell repertoires in cytomegalovirus infection. Study-wide background: Both a matching HLA type and CMV infection were indicated by public TCR beta signatures.

General study results and limits: The study found HLA-C-restricted CMV-specific TCR beta clonotypes dominating the ex vivo response.

The CDR3 runs 15 residues. Germline CDR1 and CDR2: SGHAT and FQNNGV. V dropped 5 bases and J dropped 2; count of bases not matched to a gene: 6. This material consisted of cultured PBMCs, taken from culture after CMV antigen stimulation. The source is a human donor in good health (CMV status not recorded). Some clones in this sample may be carry-over from other donors' samples. The gene calls are TRBV11-2 and TRBJ2-3; 8 bases map to TRBD1. CDR3 DNA sequence: TGTGCCAGCAGCCCAGGGGGCGCCGCCACAGATACGCAGTATTTT. Amino acid sequence: CASSPGGAATDTQYF.